This T cell receptor beta chain was identified during a study of cytomegalovirus exposure and HLA in healthy donors. Study outcomes and limitations: An analysis was carried out later, and it reportedly showed fewer N-insertions in an Asian-associated ancestry cluster than the roughly 700-donor mean. Cytomegalovirus association was listed for around 180 TCR beta chains.

Of note for this clone: The antigen is not known.

CDR1 and CDR2 from the germline V gene are LNHDA and SQIVND (reference sequence). The CDR3 is made up of 18 amino acids. V was shortened by 6 bases and J by 7 bases, with 27 bases between the two germline ends. PCR amplification relied on 60 Vbeta primers (plus 13 Jbeta primers). Measured with immunoSEQ multiplex PCR; TCRdb has only the in-frame clones, and not every one. The table lists more than 40,000 clones. The V call is TRBV19, the J call TRBJ2-2; a weak D match, TRBD2 (6 bases). Sequencing was performed on PBMCs. The origin of this receptor is a female donor in good health and CMV-seronegative. CDR3 nucleotide sequence: TGTGCCAGTAGAGCCCCCCCGGAGGGCAGCCTAAACGACGGGGAGCTGTTTTTT. This codes for CASRAPPEGSLNDGELFF.